These T cell receptor beta chains were read from a single sample in a study of T-cell reconstitution after alpha-beta-depleted transplantation in children. TCRdb re-called the PCR reads with MiXCR, one entry per CDR3 protein. The table includes hundreds of thousands of distinct CDR3 sequences, around 13% detected once. Sequencing used PBMCs, obtained before TCRalphabeta/CD19-depleted stem cell transplant. The receptors shown here come from a girl between 2 and 10 years old with congenital amegakaryocytic thrombocytopenia, due to receive a stem cell transplant. CDR3s include the opening cysteine and the closing phenylalanine or tryptophan. D genes are given only for firm matches. The size entry is marked missing in some rows and otherwise reads once, few, many or a size class.

>NA|TRBJ2-7|17|NA|TRBV20-1
TGCAGTGCTAGAGACCCGAAAAGTACAGGGTCCACCTACGAGCAGTACTTC
CSARDPKSTGSTYEQYF
>NA|TRBJ2-3|13|many|TRBV10-3
TGTGCCATCAGACCGGGTGACACAGATACGCAGTATTTT
CAIRPGDTDTQYF
>NA|TRBJ2-3|17|many|TRBV7-2
TGTGCCAGCAGCTTAACAGGCTCAGTGGGGCCGCTTAGTGGGCAGTATTTT
CASSLTGSVGPLSGQYF
>NA|TRBJ2-1|15|many|TRBV5-1
TGCGCCAGCAGCTTGAAAGGTGTTACCTACAATGAGCAGTTCTTC
CASSLKGVTYNEQFF
>NA|TRBJ1-2|15|many|TRBV12-3/TRBV12-4
TGTGCCAGCAGTTCCCTAGGCAGGGTCGGCTATGGCTACACCTTC
CASSSLGRVGYGYTF
>NA|TRBJ2-2|16|many|TRBV5-1
TGCGCCAGCAGCTTGAGGGGGGGTCAGAACACCGGGGAGCTGTTTTTT
CASSLRGGQNTGELFF
>NA|TRBJ2-5|18|many|TRBV6-5
TGTGCCAGCAGTTACTCATCGGACCAATGGCCCCCATTGGAGACCCAGTACTTC
CASSYSSDQWPPLETQYF
>NA|TRBJ2-1|8|few|TRBV7-2
TGTGCCAGCAGCTTGTCAGCCTTC
CASSLSAF
>NA|TRBJ2-1|13|NA|TRBV5-1
TGCGCCAGCAGCCCTACTAGTTACGATGAGCAGTTCTTC
CASSPTSYDEQFF
>NA|TRBJ2-7|15|many|TRBV5-1
TGCGCCAGCAGCTTGGTTGGGCGGGATGATTACGAGCAGTACTTC
CASSLVGRDDYEQYF
>NA|TRBJ2-7|13|NA|TRBV5-1
TGCGCCAGCAGCGGGTTAAACGTCTACGAGCAGTACTTC
CASSGLNVYEQYF
>TRBD1|TRBJ2-1|14|many|TRBV20-1
TGCAGTGCGGGAGACAGGGGTATCCACAATGAGCAGTTCTTC
CSAGDRGIHNEQFF
>NA|TRBJ2-1|15|many|TRBV7-2
TGTGCCAGCAGCTTAGTTAGGGGCTCCTACAATGAGCAGTTCTTC
CASSLVRGSYNEQFF
>NA|TRBJ2-7|15|NA|TRBV5-1
TGCGCCAGCAGCCCCCAGCAGGGAAAGTTTTACGAGCAGTACTTC
CASSPQQGKFYEQYF
>NA|TRBJ2-7|13|many|TRBV12-3/TRBV12-4
TGTGCCAGCAGTTTATCAGTCCCGGCTGAGCAGTACTTC
CASSLSVPAEQYF
>TRBD1|TRBJ1-1|12|many|TRBV12-3/TRBV12-4
TGTGCCAGCACCCGGGACAGATCGGAAGCTTTCTTT
CASTRDRSEAFF
>NA|TRBJ1-1|16|many|TRBV7-9
TGTGCCAGCAGCTTAGTGGGCAGGCGGGGGGACACTGAAGCTTTCTTT
CASSLVGRRGDTEAFF
>NA|TRBJ2-2|13|many|TRBV10-3
TGTGCCATCAGTGAGACAGCCACCGGGGAGCTGTTTTTT
CAISETATGELFF
>NA|TRBJ1-4|13|NA|TRBV20-1
TGCAGTGCGATGCCGGGACCCCAGGGAAAACTGTTTTTT
CSAMPGPQGKLFF
>NA|TRBJ2-3|14|many|TRBV5-1
TGCGCCAGCAGCGATTGGCCCCCACAAGATACGCAGTATTTT
CASSDWPPQDTQYF
>TRBD1|TRBJ1-1|18|many|TRBV7-8
TGTGCCAGCAGCCTAAGCCTGGGACAGGCAGGCATGAACACTGAAGCTTTCTTT
CASSLSLGQAGMNTEAFF
>TRBD1|TRBJ2-7|17|few|TRBV5-1
TGCGCCAGCAGCGACAAACGACAGGGCCGACCTTGGGGCGAGCAGTACTTC
CASSDKRQGRPWGEQYF
>NA|TRBJ1-1|16|many|TRBV5-1
TGCGCCAGCAGCCCAGAGACTTGGACATTGAACACTGAAGCTTTCTTT
CASSPETWTLNTEAFF
>NA|TRBJ2-3|13|many|TRBV10-3
TGTGCCATCAGTGAGCGGGGCGGAGATACGCAGTATTTT
CAISERGGDTQYF
>TRBD2|TRBJ2-7|13|many|TRBV20-1
TGCAGTGCTAGCCGGACTAGCGGGAGTAAGCAGTACTTC
CSASRTSGSKQYF
>TRBD2|TRBJ2-4|15|many|TRBV12-3/TRBV12-4
TGTGCCAGCAGCCCGTCCGTGAGTAGCGGGAACATTCAGTACTTC
CASSPSVSSGNIQYF
>TRBD2|TRBJ2-1|16|few|TRBV5-1
TGCGCCAGCAGCTTGGCCGGGACTAGCGGGAACAATGAGCAGTTCTTC
CASSLAGTSGNNEQFF
>NA|TRBJ2-7|14|few|TRBV12-3/TRBV12-4
TGTGCCAGCAGCAGAGTCGGGGGGCTCTACGAGCAGTACTTC
CASSRVGGLYEQYF
>TRBD1|TRBJ1-3|14|many|TRBV6-5
TGTGCCAGCAGTTCAGGGGGCTTTGGAAACACCATATATTTT
CASSSGGFGNTIYF
>TRBD2|TRBJ2-5|17|few|TRBV5-5
TGTGCCAGCAGATGGGGACTAGCGGGAGGGCGGCAAGAGACCCAGTACTTC
CASRWGLAGGRQETQYF
>NA|TRBJ2-7|13|many|TRBV20-1
TGCAGTGCTAGTGAGCGGGCAGCCTACGAGCAGTACTTC
CSASERAAYEQYF
>TRBD2|TRBJ2-2|17|few|TRBV12-5
TGTGCTAGTGGCCGTCCGGGGACTAGCCCCGGGGCCGGGGAGCTGTTTTTT
CASGRPGTSPGAGELFF
>NA|TRBJ2-5|16|once|TRBV5-1
TGCGCCAGCAGCTTGAGACTAACGGAGCTTCAAGAGACCCAGTACTTC
CASSLRLTELQETQYF
>NA|TRBJ2-3|13|many|TRBV12-3/TRBV12-4
TGTGCCAGCACCTCCCAGGGATTGGATACGCAGTATTTT
CASTSQGLDTQYF
>TRBD1|TRBJ2-7|12|many|TRBV5-1
TGCGCCAGCACTGTGGACAGGGACGAGCAGTACTTC
CASTVDRDEQYF